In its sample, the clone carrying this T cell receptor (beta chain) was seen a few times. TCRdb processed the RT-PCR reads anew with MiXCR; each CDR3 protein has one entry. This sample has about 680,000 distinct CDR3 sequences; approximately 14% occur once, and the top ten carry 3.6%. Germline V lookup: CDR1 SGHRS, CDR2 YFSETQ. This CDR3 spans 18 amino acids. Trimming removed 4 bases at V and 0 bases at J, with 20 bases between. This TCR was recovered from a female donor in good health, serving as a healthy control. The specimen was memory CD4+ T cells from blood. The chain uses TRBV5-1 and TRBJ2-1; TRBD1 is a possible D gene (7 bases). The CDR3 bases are TGCGCCAGCAGCCTAGGTGGCGGGACAGATTTCTCCTACAATGAGCAGTTCTTC. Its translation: CASSLGGGTDFSYNEQFF.